These 25 T cell receptor beta chains were sequenced from one sample in a study of cytomegalovirus exposure and HLA in healthy donors. The PCR contained 60 Vbeta and 13 Jbeta primers. The repertoire was sequenced with immunoSEQ multiplex PCR; TCRdb's copy has only in-frame clones and lacks some. Its clone listing holds 90,000 to 150,000 clones. Sequenced input: PBMCs. The receptors shown here come from a man aged 18 to 30 in good health and CMV-seronegative.

Here the CDR3 DNA reads TGTGCCAGCTCACGGCGGGGACAGATCAATCAGCCCCAGCATTTT. This codes for CASSRRGQINQPQHF. The chain combines TRBV18 with TRBJ1-5; 7 positions agree with TRBD1. This CDR3 contains 15 residues. From germline, CDR1 is KGHSH and CDR2 LQKENI. With V trimmed by 4 bases and J by 3 bases, 6 bases remained unmatched.

The genes are TRBV7-9 and TRBJ1-6; D remains ambiguous. This CDR3 has 14 residues. Trimming removed 1 base at V and 7 bases at J, with 8 bases between. Germline CDR1 SEHNR, CDR2 FQNEAQ (reference sequence). In nucleotides, the CDR3 is TGTGCCAGCAGCTTAGGGGGAGCAAATTCACCCCTCCACTTT. Residues: CASSLGGANSPLHF.

The chain joins TRBV19 to TRBJ1-5, with 8 bases that match TRBD1. CDR1 and CDR2 from the germline V gene are LNHDA and SQIVND (reference sequence). Trimming cost V 0 bases and J 2 bases; bases outside gene matches: 0. The CDR3 consists of 15 residues. CDR3 DNA sequence: TGTGCCAGTAGTATAGACAGGGGGCGCAATCAGCCCCAGCATTTT. Protein: CASSIDRGRNQPQHF.

V gene TRBV11-3 combines with J gene TRBJ2-1; TRBD2 is a possible D gene (6 bases). V dropped 2 bases and J dropped 2 bases, with 10 bases sitting between them. Germline CDR1 SGHNT, CDR2 YENEEA. The CDR3 has 15 amino acids. CDR3 sequence: CASSLSGVAYNEQFF. The CDR3 bases are TGTGCCAGCAGCTTATCGGGAGTTGCCTACAATGAGCAGTTCTTC.

The rearrangement joins TRBV27 to TRBJ2-1; D uncertain. The germline gives CDR1 MNHEY, CDR2 SMNVEV (reference sequence). Deletions cut 2 bases from V and 5 bases from J, with 10 bases between. This CDR3 region has 14 residues. The CDR3 DNA follows: TGTGCCAGCAGTTTAGTCTCCCAGGACAATGAGCAGTTCTTC. This translates into CASSLVSQDNEQFF.

The chain couples TRBV4-1 to TRBJ1-2; 8 bases agree with TRBD1. CDR3 size: 16 residues. From germline, CDR1 is MGHRA and CDR2 YSYEKL. Trimming removed 4 bases from V and 8 bases from J; junction bases left unmatched: 15. CDR3 sequence reads: CASSPLQPDRARGYTF. In DNA, the CDR3 is TGCGCCAGCAGCCCTCTACAGCCGGACAGGGCACGCGGCTACACCTTC.

This chain joins TRBV7-9 and TRBJ2-1; tentatively, D is TRBD1 (6 bases). With 5 bases removed from V and 8 bases from J, the gap between germline ends came to 10 bases. CDR1 and CDR2 (germline): SEHNR, FQNEAQ (reference sequence). This CDR3 has 12 residues. This CDR3 reads CASSPGAHEQFF. The CDR3 DNA reads TGTGCCAGCAGCCCAGGGGCTCATGAGCAGTTCTTC.

The J gene is TRBJ2-5, the V gene TRBV15; no clear D. V was clipped by 4 bases and J by 3 bases, with 6 bases between them. This CDR3 is 12 amino acids long. Germline V gene data show CDR1 as LNHNV and CDR2 as YYDKDF (reference sequence). The CDR3 bases are TGTGCCACCAGCAACGGAGAAGAGACCCAGTACTTC. Translating gives CATSNGEETQYF. Complete variable domain (other parts from reference TRBV15 and TRBJ2-5): DAMVIQNPRYQVTQFGKPVTLSCSQTLNHNVMYWYQQKSSQAPKLLFHYYDKDFNNEADTPDNFQSRRPNTSFCFLDIRSPGLGDTAMYLCATSNGEETQYFGPGTRLLVL.

J is TRBJ2-1 and V is TRBV5-4; maybe TRBD1 (5 bases). The CDR3 is 15 residues long. Trimming left V 3 bases short and J 0 bases short, with 10 bases between. Germline lookup yields CDR1 SGHNT and CDR2 YYREEE (reference sequence). The DNA of the CDR3 is TGTGCCAGCAGCTCCCTGACAGTCTCCTACAATGAGCAGTTCTTC. Translation: CASSSLTVSYNEQFF.

V gene TRBV7-8 combines with J gene TRBJ2-7; D uncertain. From germline, CDR1 is SGHVS and CDR2 FQNEAQ. The CDR3 contains 13 residues. V shed 0 bases and J shed 2 bases, with 5 bases lying between them. CDR3 region: CASSLARTYEQYF. The CDR3 nucleotides are TGTGCCAGCAGCTTAGCGAGGACCTACGAGCAGTACTTC.

The chain employs TRBV12-5 and TRBJ2-5; 8 bases are shared with TRBD2. CDR3 length: 14 amino acids. Germline CDR1 reads LGHNT; CDR2 reads FRNRAP. V lost 7 bases to trimming and J lost 4 bases; unmatched junction nucleotides: 8. CDR3 residues: CASAPPGGIETQYF. The CDR3 DNA reads as TGTGCTAGTGCCCCGCCGGGAGGGATAGAGACCCAGTACTTC.

The chain combines TRBV6-1 with TRBJ1-1; D gene uncertain. Between the trimmed V and J ends, which lost 0 bases and 3 bases, there was a span of 8 bases. Germline assignment: CDR1 MNHNS and CDR2 SASEGT. CDR3 length equals 14 residues. The CDR3 sequence: CASSEARVYTEAFF. The DNA of the CDR3 is TGTGCCAGCAGTGAAGCGAGGGTTTACACTGAAGCTTTCTTT.

This chain connects TRBV7-6 to TRBJ2-3; tentative D call: TRBD2 (6 bases). CDR3 length equals 18 residues. From germline, CDR1 is SGHVS and CDR2 FNYEAQ. The V gene lost 4 bases and the J gene lost 2 bases, with 22 bases spanning the gap. CDR3 in amino acids: CASSWPRTVAEYTDTQYF. The CDR3 DNA reads as TGTGCCAGCAGCTGGCCCCGGACGGTAGCGGAGTACACAGATACGCAGTATTTT.

In DNA, the CDR3 is TGCAGCGTTGGTAAGGGGCTTACTGAAGCTTTCTTT. It codes for CSVGKGLTEAFF. This rearrangement joins TRBV29-1 to TRBJ1-1, with a weak D call TRBD1 (5 bases). V lost 4 bases and J 5 bases, leaving 11 bases between the germline ends. Germline loops: CDR1 SQVTM, CDR2 ANQGSEA. The CDR3 length is 12 residues.

The CDR3 DNA follows: TGTGCCAGCAGCTTTCGCGGGAGAGACAATGAGCAGTTCTTC. It yields the protein CASSFRGRDNEQFF. The gene calls are TRBV7-9 and TRBJ2-1, with 7 bases fitting TRBD2. Germline-derived CDR1 and CDR2 are SEHNR and FQNEAQ (reference sequence). Losses at the gene ends were 3 bases for V and 5 bases for J; bases not matched to a gene: 4. This CDR3 contains 14 residues. Filled out from reference TRBV7-9 and TRBJ2-1, the complete variable domain reads DTGVSQNPRHKITKRGQNVTFRCDPISEHNRLYWYRQTLGQGPEFLTYFQNEAQLEKSRLLSDRFSAERPKGSFSTLEIQRTEQGDSAMYLCASSFRGRDNEQFFGPGTRLTVL.

This rearrangement joins TRBV13 to TRBJ2-1; 10 bases fit TRBD2. The CDR3 consists of 16 residues. Germline V lookup: CDR1 PRHDT, CDR2 FYEKMQ (reference sequence). V trimming: 5 bases; J trimming: 7 bases; junction bases outside the gene matches: 11. The CDR3 region has the DNA TGTGCCAGCAGCCAAATACTAGCGGGAATTATGAATGAGCAGTTCTTC. Residues: CASSQILAGIMNEQFF.

V is TRBV7-2 and J is TRBJ1-2, with D perhaps TRBD1 (5 bases). Trimming removed 4 bases at V and 7 bases at J, with 13 bases between. Germline CDR1 SGHTA, CDR2 FQGNSA. The CDR3 runs 13 residues. CDR3 in DNA: TGTGCCAGCAGCTCGCCTCCTCAGGGTGGCTACACCTTC. Translation gives CASSSPPQGGYTF.

Here the CDR3 DNA reads TGTGCCAGCAGTACAGGCGACTCTGGAAACACCATATATTTT. Amino acids: CASSTGDSGNTIYF. V usage is TRBV9 and J usage is TRBJ1-3, with D possibly being TRBD1 (5 bases). Trimming stripped 5 bases from V and 0 bases from J, with 9 bases between. This CDR3 spans 14 amino acids. Germline V gives CDR1 SGDLS, CDR2 YYNGEE.

This chain links TRBV7-6 with TRBJ2-7; no clear D gene. CDR1 SGHVS and CDR2 FNYEAQ come from the germline V gene. V was shortened by 5 bases and J by 2 bases, with 13 bases between the two germline ends. This CDR3 has 14 amino acids. As DNA, the CDR3 is TGTGCCAGCAGCCCCCAGTCCGGAGCCTACGAGCAGTACTTC. Translated, it gives CASSPQSGAYEQYF.

The chain has TRBV30 and TRBJ2-2; possible D gene TRBD2, 7 bases. This CDR3 has 14 amino acids. Germline V CDR1 and CDR2: GTSNPN, SVGIG (reference sequence). Trimming took off 2 bases at V and 6 bases at J, with 13 bases between the two ends. Here the CDR3 DNA reads TGTGCCTGGAGTTGGGGGGCGGGGGCCGGGGAGCTGTTTTTT. Protein sequence: CAWSWGAGAGELFF.

The rearrangement joins TRBV28 to TRBJ2-7; the match to TRBD1 covers 7 bases. CDR1 and CDR2 (germline): MDHEN, SYDVKM. This CDR3 spans 12 amino acids. V lost 6 bases and J lost 5; bases outside the gene matches: 4. CDR3 coding DNA: TGTGCCAGCAGGACAGGGTCCCACGAGCAGTACTTC. Translated: CASRTGSHEQYF. The whole variable domain, remainder taken from reference TRBV28 and TRBJ2-7, is DVKVTQSSRYLVKRTGEKVFLECVQDMDHENMFWYRQDPGLGLRLIYFSYDVKMKEKGDIPEGYSVSREKKERFSLILESASTNQTSMYLCASRTGSHEQYFGPGTRLTVT.

This chain connects TRBV27 to TRBJ2-5; the match to TRBD2 covers 14 bases. The CDR3 loop spans 16 amino acids. V lost 5 bases, J lost 4 bases, and 6 bases stayed unmatched. Germline assignment: CDR1 MNHEY and CDR2 SMNVEV (reference sequence). The CDR3, as DNA: TGTGCCAGCAGTCCCAGGGGACTAGCGGGAGTAGAGACCCAGTACTTC. Protein sequence: CASSPRGLAGVETQYF.

The rearrangement uses TRBV6-6 and TRBJ2-7; 12 nucleotides align to TRBD2. CDR1 and CDR2 (germline): MNHNY, SVGAGI (reference sequence). Trimming took 0 bases from V and 7 from J; bases not matched to a gene: 4. The CDR3 consists of 15 residues. The CDR3 DNA is TGTGCCAGCAGTTACTCCCTAGCGGGAGGGCGAGAGCAGTACTTC. The encoded protein is CASSYSLAGGREQYF.

The chain recombines TRBV19 with TRBJ2-2; 9 bases map to TRBD2. This CDR3 comprises 16 residues. Per the germline V gene, CDR1 is LNHDA and CDR2 is SQIVND (reference sequence). J lost 0 bases, V lost 5 bases, and 4 bases had no gene match. The DNA of the CDR3 is TGTGCCAGTAGTGCGAGCGGGGGGCCGAACACCGGGGAGCTGTTTTTT. As protein: CASSASGGPNTGELFF.

V and J are TRBV9 and TRBJ2-1; possible D gene TRBD2, 5 bases. Germline V gives CDR1 SGDLS, CDR2 YYNGEE. Trimming took 0 bases from V and 6 from J, leaving 13 bases between them. CDR3 length: 15 amino acids. CDR3 bases: TGTGCCAGCAGCGTAGAAGGGAGCTTTGTCAATGAGCAGTTCTTC. It translates to CASSVEGSFVNEQFF.